This TCR beta chain appears in the sequencing data of a study of spatial heterogeneity in lung cancer (dated by TCRdb to between 2018 and 2020). For context, the study as a whole: Samples were obtained from 65 to 90 patients with early-stage, untreated non-small cell lung cancer from the lung TRACERx cohort. Beta-chain transcripts were consistently detected in greater numbers than alpha-chain transcripts, which likely reflects a higher abundance of beta-chain transcripts. Follow-up PBMC samples were sequenced whenever the samples were available, and the median time to follow-up was about 22 months after resection. At surgery, both alpha and beta chains were TCR-sequenced in roughly 200 tumor regions, some 64 matched nontumor lung samples and a few dozen PBMC samples. TCR alpha and beta repertoires were quantitatively compared across multiple tumor regions, matched nontumor lung and blood in non-small cell lung cancer. In the raw uncorrected reads, each unique combination of TCR and UMI appeared more than ten times on average. Nonsynonymous mutation counts, determined by whole-exome sequencing of tumor tissue, were related to TCR repertoire features. What the study reported, not specific to this receptor: Ubiquitous expanded tumor TCRs showed up in blood more often at tumor resection than at routine follow-up. Only approximately 13 patients were included in comparisons of baseline and follow-up blood repertoires. Additional single-cell paired TCR alpha and beta sequencing was considered necessary to confirm, at a functional level, the hypothesis that regional TCRs recognize regional mutations.

This clonotype was recorded many times. This clone's antigen is unknown. Base qualities are not provided; no much larger clone lies one nucleotide away. The time point label here, explained by the study, means: blood at routine non-recurrence follow-up after resection. TCR sequencing used whole RNA extracted from tumor and nontumor lung tissue, or from cryopreserved PBMC samples, without cell sorting. Only patients for whom sufficient RNA was available from at least two tumor regions were selected for TCR sequencing. Libraries came from 5' RACE. The run used a NextSeq 500. The TCR library protocol attached a unique molecular identifier to each TCR cDNA molecule to allow correction of PCR and sequencing errors. The original pipeline was this. TCR identification, UMI-based error correction and CDR3 extraction were all carried out with Decombinator tools. Expanded TCRs were defined as those above a frequency of 2 per 1,000, corresponding to the top 1% of the tumor frequency distribution. Each repertoire was subsampled 100 times to 5,000 TCRs, after which Renyi diversity was computed with the R vegan package. CDR3 similarity networks were built from amino acid triplet string-kernel similarity, with CDR3s being connected when pairwise similarity was above 0.82. TCRdb reprocessing: public reads trimmed at Q25 with fastp, clones called with MiXCR, in-frame beta chains kept. Rows matching on CDR3 protein sequence are summarized as one entry with the most common DNA and genes. The authors' filters were not applied to this entry. For this sample the table gives around 27,000 distinct CDR3 sequences, of which approximately 6% were detected only once. Of the sample, 22% is held by the ten largest clones.

The sample in question was PBMCs, obtained at follow-up. The TCR was taken from a male donor with early-stage non-small cell lung cancer.

The CDR3 sequence is CASRKGTSGNEQFF. DNA sequence: TGTGCCAGCAGAAAAGGGACTAGCGGCAATGAGCAGTTCTTC. The chain joins TRBV6-2 or TRBV6-3 to TRBJ2-1; 11 junctional bases match TRBD2. The germline V gene sets CDR1 to MNHEY and CDR2 to SVGEGT. V lost 6 bases and J lost 6 bases, and the count of bases not matched to a germline gene is 4. The CDR3 covers 14 residues, taking in both the cysteine and the phenylalanine. Solely the CDR3 DNA is kept, with 42 bases framed from the first base.